This T cell receptor (beta chain) was retrieved from a study of blood T cell repertoires in COVID-19. In the study's own analysis: Scientists estimated how many nucleated cells there were by amplifying reference gene primers. Method: immunoSEQ multiplex PCR; TCRdb's copy keeps in-frame clones and lacks some. D and trimming were read from the DNA, whereas the V and J calls and clone size are those reported in that table. This repertoire shows over 90,000 clones, over 85% found once; its top ten account for about 15%. The V gene end was trimmed by 5 bases and the J gene end by 6 bases; junction bases not matched to a gene: 3. Germline V gene lookup returns CDR1 SEHNR and CDR2 FQNEAQ (reference sequence). The CDR3 runs to 15 residues.

This receptor was taken from a woman of 80 years or more in a cohort sampled during active COVID-19. The source material was peripheral blood. The rearrangement uses TRBV7-9 and TRBJ2-1; 14 nucleotides match TRBD2. CDR3 sequence (DNA): TGTGCCAGCAGCACCGGGACTAGCGGGGGCAATGAGCAGTTCTTC. Protein product: CASSTGTSGGNEQFF. Looking up the rest from reference TRBV7-9 and TRBJ2-1 gives the full variable domain: DTGVSQNPRHKITKRGQNVTFRCDPISEHNRLYWYRQTLGQGPEFLTYFQNEAQLEKSRLLSDRFSAERPKGSFSTLEIQRTEQGDSAMYLCASSTGTSGGNEQFFGPGTRLTVL.